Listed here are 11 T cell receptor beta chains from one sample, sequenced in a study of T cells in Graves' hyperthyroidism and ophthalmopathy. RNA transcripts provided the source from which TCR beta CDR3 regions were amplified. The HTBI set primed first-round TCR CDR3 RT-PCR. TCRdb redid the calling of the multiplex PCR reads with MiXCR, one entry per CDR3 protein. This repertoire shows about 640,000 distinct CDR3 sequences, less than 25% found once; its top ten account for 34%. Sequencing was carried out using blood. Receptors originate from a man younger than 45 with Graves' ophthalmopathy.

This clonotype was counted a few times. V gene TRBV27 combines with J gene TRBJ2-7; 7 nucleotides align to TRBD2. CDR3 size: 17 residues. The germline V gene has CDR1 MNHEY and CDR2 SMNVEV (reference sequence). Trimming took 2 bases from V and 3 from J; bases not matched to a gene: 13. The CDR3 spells CASSLLPPGRANYEQYF. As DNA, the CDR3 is TGTGCCAGCAGTTTACTGCCTCCTGGGAGGGCAAACTACGAGCAGTACTTC.

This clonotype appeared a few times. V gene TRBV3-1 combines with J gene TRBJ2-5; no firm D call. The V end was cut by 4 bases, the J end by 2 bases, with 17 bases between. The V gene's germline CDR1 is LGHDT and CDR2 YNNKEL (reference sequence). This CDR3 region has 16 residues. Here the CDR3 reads CASSLGRTSLQETQYF. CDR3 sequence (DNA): TGTGCCAGCAGCCTCGGACGGACCAGCCTTCAAGAGACCCAGTACTTC.

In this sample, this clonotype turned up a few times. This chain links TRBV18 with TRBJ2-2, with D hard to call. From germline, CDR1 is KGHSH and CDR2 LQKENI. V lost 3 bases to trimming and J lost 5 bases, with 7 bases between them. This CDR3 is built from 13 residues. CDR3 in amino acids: CASSPQTTGELFF. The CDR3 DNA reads TGTGCCAGCTCACCCCAGACAACCGGGGAGCTGTTTTTT.

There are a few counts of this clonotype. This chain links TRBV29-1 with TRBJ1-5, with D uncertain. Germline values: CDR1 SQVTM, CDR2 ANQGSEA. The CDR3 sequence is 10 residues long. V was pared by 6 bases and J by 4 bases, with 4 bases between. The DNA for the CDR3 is TGCAGCGTAATAAATCAGCCCCAGCATTTT. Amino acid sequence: CSVINQPQHF.

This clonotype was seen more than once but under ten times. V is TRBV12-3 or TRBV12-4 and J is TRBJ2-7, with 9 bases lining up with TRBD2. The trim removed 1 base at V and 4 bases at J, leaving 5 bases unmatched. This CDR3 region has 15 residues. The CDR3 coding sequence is TGTGCCAGCAGTTTAGGGCCTAGCGGGGAATACGAGCAGTACTTC. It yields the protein CASSLGPSGEYEQYF.

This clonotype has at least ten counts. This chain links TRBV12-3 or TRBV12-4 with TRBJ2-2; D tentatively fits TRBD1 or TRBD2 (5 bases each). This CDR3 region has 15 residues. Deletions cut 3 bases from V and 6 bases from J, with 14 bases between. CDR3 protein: CASSLPGLTAGELFF. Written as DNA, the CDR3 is TGTGCCAGCAGTTTGCCGGGGCTAACTGCCGGGGAGCTGTTTTTT.

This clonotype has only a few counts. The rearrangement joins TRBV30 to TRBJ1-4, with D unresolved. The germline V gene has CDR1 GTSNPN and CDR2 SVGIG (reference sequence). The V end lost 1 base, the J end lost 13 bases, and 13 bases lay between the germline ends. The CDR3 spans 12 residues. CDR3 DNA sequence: TGTGCCTGGAGTGCCTACTCGGGAGGACTGTTTTTT. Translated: CAWSAYSGGLFF.

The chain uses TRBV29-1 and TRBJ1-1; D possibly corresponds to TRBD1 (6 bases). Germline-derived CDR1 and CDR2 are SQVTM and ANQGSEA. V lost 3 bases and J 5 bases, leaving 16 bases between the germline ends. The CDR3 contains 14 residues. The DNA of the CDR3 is TGCAGCGTTGATCGTCGACAGGCAGCGACTGAAGCTTTCTTT. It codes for CSVDRRQAATEAFF.

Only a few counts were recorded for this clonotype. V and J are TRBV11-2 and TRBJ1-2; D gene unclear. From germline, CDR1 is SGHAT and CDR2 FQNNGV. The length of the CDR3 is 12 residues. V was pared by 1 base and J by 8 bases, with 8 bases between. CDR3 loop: CASSLVREGYTF. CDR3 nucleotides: TGTGCCAGCAGCTTAGTGAGGGAGGGCTACACCTTC. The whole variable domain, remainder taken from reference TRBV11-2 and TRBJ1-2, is EAGVAQSPRYKIIEKRQSVAFWCNPISGHATLYWYQQILGQGPKLLIQFQNNGVVDDSQLPKDRFSAERLKGVDSTLKIQPAKLEDSAVYLCASSLVREGYTFGSGTRLTVV.

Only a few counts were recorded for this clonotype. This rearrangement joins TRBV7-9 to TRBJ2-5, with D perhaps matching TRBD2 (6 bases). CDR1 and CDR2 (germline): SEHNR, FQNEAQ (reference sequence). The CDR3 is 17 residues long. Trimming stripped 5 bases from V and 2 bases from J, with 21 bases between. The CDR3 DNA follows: TGTGCCAGCAGCGGTGGGCTAGCGCGTCTGACTCAAGAGACCCAGTACTTC. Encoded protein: CASSGGLARLTQETQYF.

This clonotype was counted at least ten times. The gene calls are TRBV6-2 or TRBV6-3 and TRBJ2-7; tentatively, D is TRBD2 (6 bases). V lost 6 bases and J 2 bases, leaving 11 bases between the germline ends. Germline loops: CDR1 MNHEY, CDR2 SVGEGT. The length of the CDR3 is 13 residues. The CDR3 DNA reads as TGTGCCAGCAGCCAGTCGGGAGCCTACGAGCAGTACTTC. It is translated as CASSQSGAYEQYF.